Below are 20 T cell receptor beta chains sequenced from a single sample in a study of cytomegalovirus exposure and HLA in healthy donors. In the PCR, 60 Vbeta and 13 Jbeta primers were used. The protocol was immunoSEQ multiplex PCR, while the TCRdb copy is restricted to in-frame clones and leaves out a portion. Found here are 93,000 or so clones, around 61% of them singletons; the top ten hold roughly 3.3%. The source material was PBMCs. The source is a woman between 45 and 65 years old in good health and CMV-seronegative.

The genes are TRBV18 and TRBJ1-1; D not resolved. From germline, CDR1 is KGHSH and CDR2 LQKENI. V was cut by 2 bases and J by 1 base, with 8 bases left in between. The CDR3 is made up of 14 amino acids. The CDR3 DNA follows: TGTGCCAGCTCACCATCCACGGGGAACACTGAAGCTTTCTTT. Translated: CASSPSTGNTEAFF.

The chain employs TRBV11-3 and TRBJ2-2; D ambiguous. Germline V lookup: CDR1 SGHNT, CDR2 YENEEA. The CDR3 is 15 amino acids. With 0 bases removed from V and 1 base from J, the gap between germline ends came to 6 bases. Here the CDR3 DNA reads TGTGCCAGCAGCTTAGAGGGCCTGAACACCGGGGAGCTGTTTTTT. This encodes CASSLEGLNTGELFF.

The chain combines TRBV28 with TRBJ1-5, with 11 bases fitting TRBD1. The CDR3 consists of 17 residues. Germline V gives CDR1 MDHEN, CDR2 SYDVKM. The V gene end was trimmed by 6 bases and the J gene end by 5 bases; junction bases not matched to a gene: 12. CDR3 amino acids: CASSIRTGGFFHQPQHF. The CDR3 coding sequence is TGTGCCAGCAGCATCAGGACAGGGGGCTTTTTTCATCAGCCCCAGCATTTT.

V and J are TRBV6-5 and TRBJ2-1, with D perhaps matching TRBD2 (6 bases). V was clipped by 3 bases and J by 3 bases, with 12 bases between them. CDR1 is MNHEY, CDR2 SVGAGI, per germline. The length of the CDR3 is 15 residues. The CDR3 is CASSYGGGLYNEQFF. The DNA for the CDR3 is TGTGCCAGCAGTTATGGGGGAGGCCTCTACAATGAGCAGTTCTTC.

The J gene is TRBJ1-5, the V gene TRBV10-2; no clear D. CDR3 length: 13 amino acids. Germline values: CDR1 WSHSY, CDR2 SAAADI. Trimming shortened V by 8 bases and J by 7 bases, and 15 bases separated the two germline ends. CDR3: CASGPLPGQPQHF. As DNA, the CDR3 is TGCGCCAGCGGGCCTCTCCCGGGGCAGCCCCAGCATTTT.

A few counts support this clone. The rearrangement joins TRBV7-9 to TRBJ1-1; D is ambiguous. V was trimmed by 2 bases and J by 5 bases, leaving 6 bases between them. The CDR3 covers 12 residues. Germline CDR1 is SEHNR and CDR2 is FQNEAQ (reference sequence). CDR3 residues: CASSLMSTEAFF. DNA of the CDR3: TGTGCCAGCAGCTTAATGAGTACTGAAGCTTTCTTT.

The chain joins TRBV5-4 to TRBJ2-7; 8 positions agree with TRBD2. Germline-derived CDR1 and CDR2 are SGHNT and YYREEE (reference sequence). The J segment lost 7 bases and the V segment lost 5 bases, leaving 8 bases of the junction unmatched. CDR3 size: 13 residues. The CDR3: CASRAGRGGEQYF. As DNA, the CDR3 is TGTGCCAGCAGAGCCGGGAGGGGTGGGGAGCAGTACTTC.

The sample holds a few counts of this clone. The rearrangement links TRBV4-2 to TRBJ2-2; no definite D call. The CDR3 runs to 16 residues. The germline V gene has CDR1 LGHNA and CDR2 YNFKEQ. V was trimmed by 0 bases and J by 2 bases, leaving 10 bases between them. For the CDR3, the DNA is TGTGCCAGCAGCCAAGATTCAGGCAGTAACACCGGGGAGCTGTTTTTT. It yields the protein CASSQDSGSNTGELFF.

V and J are TRBV4-3 and TRBJ2-5, with D tentatively TRBD2 (5 bases). Trimming stripped 0 bases from V and 1 base from J, with 12 bases between. The length of the CDR3 is 16 residues. Germline CDR1 reads LGHNA; CDR2 reads YSLEER. For the CDR3, the DNA is TGCGCCAGCAGCCAAGATGTTGCAGGACTCCAAGAGACCCAGTACTTC. Its protein product is CASSQDVAGLQETQYF.

The V and J genes are TRBV12-5 and TRBJ2-2; 7 positions agree with TRBD1. The V segment lost 5 bases and the J segment 1 base; nucleotides outside the gene matches: 13. The CDR3 covers 18 residues. Germline V gives CDR1 LGHNT, CDR2 FRNRAP. Written as DNA, the CDR3 is TGTGCTAGTGGTGCAATACTCGGGACAGCTAGGAACACCGGGGAGCTGTTTTTT. Protein product: CASGAILGTARNTGELFF. Complete variable domain (other parts from reference TRBV12-5 and TRBJ2-2): DARVTQTPRHKVTEMGQEVTMRCQPILGHNTVFWYRQTMMQGLELLAYFRNRAPLDDSGMPKDRFSAEMPDATLATLKIQPSEPRDSAVYFCASGAILGTARNTGELFFGEGSRLTVL.

The chain joins TRBV28 to TRBJ1-5, with 7 bases matching TRBD1. From germline, CDR1 is MDHEN and CDR2 SYDVKM. The CDR3 is 15 amino acids. V gave up 5 bases and J gave up 7 bases; unmatched junction bases: 11. This CDR3 reads CASSQTQGNGQPQHF. The CDR3 coding sequence is TGTGCCAGCAGTCAAACACAGGGGAACGGGCAGCCCCAGCATTTT.

This clone was observed once. DNA of the CDR3: TGTGCCAGCAGGAAGGGACAGGGGGCCTCTTACTATGGCTACACCTTC. Translation: CASRKGQGASYYGYTF. The rearrangement links TRBV5-4 to TRBJ1-2; 12 positions match TRBD1. The CDR3 loop spans 16 amino acids. CDR1 is SGHNT, CDR2 YYREEE, per germline (reference sequence). With 5 bases clipped from V and 3 bases from J, the junction kept 8 bases outside the gene matches.

The chain combines TRBV9 with TRBJ2-1; D is possibly TRBD2 (6 bases). CDR3 length equals 15 residues. V lost 4 bases and J 8 bases, leaving 19 bases between the germline ends. CDR1 and CDR2 (germline): SGDLS, YYNGEE. In nucleotides, the CDR3 is TGTGCCAGCAGCCCAAGGACTGGGACTTCGGATGAGCAGTTCTTC. Its protein product is CASSPRTGTSDEQFF.

The gene calls are TRBV4-2 and TRBJ2-7; no reliable D call. With 0 bases removed from V and 4 bases from J, the gap between germline ends came to 13 bases. CDR1 is LGHNA and CDR2 is YNFKEQ in the germline V gene. CDR3 size: 15 residues. CDR3 bases: TGTGCCAGCAGCCAAGATTCGGTTGGGCTTTACGAGCAGTACTTC. This codes for CASSQDSVGLYEQYF.

The genes are TRBV10-2 and TRBJ2-2; 9 bases align to TRBD2. This CDR3 has 13 amino acids. The trim removed 10 bases at V and 6 bases at J, leaving 6 bases unmatched. Looked up from germline, CDR1 is WSHSY and CDR2 is SAAADI. The CDR3 DNA follows: TGCGCCACCCCCGGCGGGGGGGCCGGGGAGCTGTTTTTT. Its translation is CATPGGGAGELFF.

V and J are TRBV28 and TRBJ2-3; 10 nucleotides line up with TRBD2. Germline V lookup: CDR1 MDHEN, CDR2 SYDVKM. The CDR3 has 16 residues. Trimming cost V 4 bases and J 3 bases; bases outside gene matches: 7. This chain's CDR3 is CASSSPAGGPTDTQYF. The CDR3 DNA sequence: TGTGCCAGCAGTTCCCCAGCGGGAGGGCCGACAGATACGCAGTATTTT.

The chain couples TRBV7-9 to TRBJ1-2; D remains ambiguous. V dropped 4 bases and J dropped 8 bases, with 14 bases sitting between them. CDR3 length: 13 residues. Germline lookup yields CDR1 SEHNR and CDR2 FQNEAQ (reference sequence). CDR3 region: CASSSNQPIGYTF. The CDR3, as DNA: TGTGCCAGCAGCTCCAACCAACCTATAGGCTACACCTTC.

The rearrangement joins TRBV21-1 to TRBJ2-7; the listed D gene, TRBD1, was not tested against the DNA. TRBV21-1 counts as a pseudogene. The CDR3 consists of 14 residues. CDR3 sequence reads: CASTSTGYPYEQYF. As DNA, the CDR3 is TGTGCCAGCACCTCCACAGGTTACCCCTACGAGCAGTACTTC.

V usage is TRBV19 and J usage is TRBJ2-7; TRBD2 matches at 14 bases. The germline CDR1 and CDR2 sequences are LNHDA and SQIVND (reference sequence). This CDR3 spans 15 amino acids. Unmatched junction bases numbered 8, after V lost 9 bases and J lost 4 bases. CDR3 in amino acids: CASRTSGRSGYEQYF. CDR3 coding DNA: TGTGCCAGCCGGACTAGCGGGAGGTCCGGGTACGAGCAGTACTTC.

The chain uses TRBV15 and TRBJ1-2; the D gene is possibly TRBD1 (6 bases). The V gene lost 0 bases and the J gene lost 4 bases, with 18 bases spanning the gap. Germline-derived CDR1 and CDR2 are LNHNV and YYDKDF (reference sequence). This CDR3 has 17 residues. The CDR3 spells CATSREGSRRGTYGYTF. The CDR3, as DNA: TGTGCCACCAGCAGAGAGGGGTCACGAAGGGGGACCTATGGCTACACCTTC.